Detailed here is one T cell receptor beta chain. The antigen remains unidentified. The data were obtained in a study of early T cells in non-severe SARS-CoV-2 infection. Study observations and caveats: CD4 and private specificities were missed by VDJdb matching, which favored anti-spike CD8 responses.

The CDR3 consists of 14 residues. V dropped 4 bases and J dropped 5; count of bases not matched to a gene: 7. The V gene's germline CDR1 is SGHNT and CDR2 YYREEE (reference sequence). Unique molecular identifier tags were affixed to discrete cDNA molecules. MiXCR was run by TCRdb on the 5' RACE reads, yielding one entry per CDR3 protein. The sample holds approximately 46,000 distinct CDR3 sequences, around a quarter seen once. The chain has TRBV5-4 and TRBJ1-2; 8 bases line up with TRBD1. The TCR comes from an adult who was a healthcare worker with PCR-confirmed SARS-CoV-2 infection or an uninfected control (not recorded which). The starting material was whole blood, obtained at baseline. This CDR3 is CASSTVGQGYGYTF. CDR3 in DNA: TGTGCCAGCAGCACCGTTGGACAGGGATATGGCTACACCTTC.